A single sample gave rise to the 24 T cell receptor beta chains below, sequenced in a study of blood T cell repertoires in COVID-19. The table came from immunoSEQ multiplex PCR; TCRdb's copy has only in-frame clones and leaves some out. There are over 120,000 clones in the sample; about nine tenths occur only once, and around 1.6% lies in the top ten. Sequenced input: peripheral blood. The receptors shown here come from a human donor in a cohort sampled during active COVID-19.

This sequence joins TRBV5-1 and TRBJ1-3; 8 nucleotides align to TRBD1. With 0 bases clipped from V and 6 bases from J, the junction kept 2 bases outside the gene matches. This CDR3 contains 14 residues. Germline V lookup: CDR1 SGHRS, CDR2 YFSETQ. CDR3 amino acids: CASSLATGANTIYF. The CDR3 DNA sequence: TGCGCCAGCAGCTTGGCGACAGGGGCAAACACCATATATTTT. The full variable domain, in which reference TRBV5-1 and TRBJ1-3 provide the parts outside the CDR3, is KAGVTQTPRYLIKTRGQQVTLSCSPISGHRSVSWYQQTPGQGLQFLFEYFSETQRNKGNFPGRFSGRQFSNSRSEMNVSTLELGDSALYLCASSLATGANTIYFGEGSWLTVV.

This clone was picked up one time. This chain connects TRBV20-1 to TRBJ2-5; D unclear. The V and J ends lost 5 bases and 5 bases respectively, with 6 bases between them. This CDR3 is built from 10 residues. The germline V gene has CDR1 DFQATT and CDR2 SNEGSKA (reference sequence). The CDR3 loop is CSAWLETQYF. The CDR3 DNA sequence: TGCAGTGCTTGGCTTGAGACCCAGTACTTC.

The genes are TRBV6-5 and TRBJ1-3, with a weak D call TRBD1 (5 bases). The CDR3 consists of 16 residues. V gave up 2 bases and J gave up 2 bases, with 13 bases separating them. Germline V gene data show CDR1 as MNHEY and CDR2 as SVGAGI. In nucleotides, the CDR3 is TGTGCCAGCAGTTACGGCGGGACGTTTACTGGAAACACCATATATTTT. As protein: CASSYGGTFTGNTIYF.

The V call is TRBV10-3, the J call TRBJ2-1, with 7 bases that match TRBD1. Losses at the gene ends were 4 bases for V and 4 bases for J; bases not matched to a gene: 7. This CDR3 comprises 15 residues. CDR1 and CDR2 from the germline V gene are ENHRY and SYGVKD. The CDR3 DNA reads TGTGCCATCAGTGCTACCTCGACAGGGTACAATGAGCAGTTCTTC. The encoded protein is CAISATSTGYNEQFF.

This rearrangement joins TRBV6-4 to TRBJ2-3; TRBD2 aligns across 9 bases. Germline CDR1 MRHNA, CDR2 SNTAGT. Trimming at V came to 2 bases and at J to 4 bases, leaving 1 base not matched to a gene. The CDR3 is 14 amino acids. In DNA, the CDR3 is TGTGCCAGCAGTGACGCGGGGGGGCCAGATACGCAGTATTTT. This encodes CASSDAGGPDTQYF.

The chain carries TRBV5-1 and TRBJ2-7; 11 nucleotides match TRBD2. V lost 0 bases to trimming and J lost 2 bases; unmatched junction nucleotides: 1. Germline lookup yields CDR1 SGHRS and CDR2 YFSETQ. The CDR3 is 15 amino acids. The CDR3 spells CASSLGLAGTYEQYF. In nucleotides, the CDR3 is TGCGCCAGCAGCTTGGGACTAGCGGGGACCTACGAGCAGTACTTC.

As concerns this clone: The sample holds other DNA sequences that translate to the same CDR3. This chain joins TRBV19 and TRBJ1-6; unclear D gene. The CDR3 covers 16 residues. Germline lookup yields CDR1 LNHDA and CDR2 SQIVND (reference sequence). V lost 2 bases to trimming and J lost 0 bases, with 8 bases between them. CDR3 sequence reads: CASSISPSSYNSPLHF. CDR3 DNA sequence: TGTGCCAGTAGTATATCCCCCAGCTCCTATAATTCACCCCTCCACTTT.

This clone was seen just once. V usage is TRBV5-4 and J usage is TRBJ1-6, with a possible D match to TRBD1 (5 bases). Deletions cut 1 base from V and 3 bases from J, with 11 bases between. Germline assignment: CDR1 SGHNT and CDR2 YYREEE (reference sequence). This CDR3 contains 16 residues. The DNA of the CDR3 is TGTGCCAGCAGCTTGAAGACAGATCTCTATAATTCACCCCTCCACTTT. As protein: CASSLKTDLYNSPLHF.

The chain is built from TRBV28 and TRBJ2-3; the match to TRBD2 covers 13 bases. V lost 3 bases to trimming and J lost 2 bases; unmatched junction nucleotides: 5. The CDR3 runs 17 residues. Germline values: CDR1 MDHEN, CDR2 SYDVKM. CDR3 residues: CASSFPGLAGLTDTQYF. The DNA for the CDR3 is TGTGCCAGCAGTTTCCCGGGACTAGCGGGGCTCACAGATACGCAGTATTTT.

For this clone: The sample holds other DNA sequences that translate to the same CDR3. The CDR3 sequence: CASSLGGLAGGSTDTQYF. In DNA, the CDR3 is TGCGCCAGCAGCCTGGGCGGACTAGCGGGGGGGAGCACAGATACGCAGTATTTT. The chain recombines TRBV5-1 with TRBJ2-3, with TRBD2 matching 15 bases. The length of the CDR3 is 18 residues. CDR1 and CDR2 from the germline V gene are SGHRS and YFSETQ. V was clipped by 4 bases and J by 0 bases; unmatched bases: 6. The complete variable domain, with remaining parts taken from reference TRBV5-1 and TRBJ2-3, reads KAGVTQTPRYLIKTRGQQVTLSCSPISGHRSVSWYQQTPGQGLQFLFEYFSETQRNKGNFPGRFSGRQFSNSRSEMNVSTLELGDSALYLCASSLGGLAGGSTDTQYFGPGTRLTVL.

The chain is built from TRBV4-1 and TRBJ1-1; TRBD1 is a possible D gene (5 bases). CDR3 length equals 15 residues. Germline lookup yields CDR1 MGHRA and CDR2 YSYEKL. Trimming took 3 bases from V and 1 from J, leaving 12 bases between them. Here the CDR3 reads CASSHPNQGNTEAFF. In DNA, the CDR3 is TGCGCCAGCAGCCATCCTAATCAGGGGAACACTGAAGCTTTCTTT.

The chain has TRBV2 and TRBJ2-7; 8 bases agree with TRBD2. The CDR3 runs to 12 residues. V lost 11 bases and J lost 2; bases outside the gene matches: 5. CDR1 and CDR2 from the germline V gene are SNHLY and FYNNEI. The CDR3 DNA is TGTGCCTCACGAGCGGGGGCCTACGAGCAGTACTTC. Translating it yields CASRAGAYEQYF.

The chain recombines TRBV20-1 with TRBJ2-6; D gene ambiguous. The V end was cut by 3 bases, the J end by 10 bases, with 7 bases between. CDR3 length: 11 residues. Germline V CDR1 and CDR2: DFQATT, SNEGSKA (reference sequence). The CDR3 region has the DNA TGCAGTGCTAGGTCCCCGAACGTCCTGACTTTC. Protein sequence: CSARSPNVLTF.

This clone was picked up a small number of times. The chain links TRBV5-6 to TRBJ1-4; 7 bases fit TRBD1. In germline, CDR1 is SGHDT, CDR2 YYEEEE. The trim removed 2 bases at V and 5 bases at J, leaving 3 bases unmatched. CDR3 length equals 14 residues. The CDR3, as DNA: TGTGCCAGCAGCTTACGGACAGGCAATGAAAAACTGTTTTTT. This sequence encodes CASSLRTGNEKLFF.

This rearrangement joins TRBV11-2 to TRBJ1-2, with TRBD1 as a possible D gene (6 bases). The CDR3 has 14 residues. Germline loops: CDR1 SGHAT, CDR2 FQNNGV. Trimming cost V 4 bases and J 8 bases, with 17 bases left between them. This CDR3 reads CASSSTRGARGYTF. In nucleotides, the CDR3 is TGTGCCAGCAGCTCCACCCGGGGGGCGCGGGGCTACACCTTC.

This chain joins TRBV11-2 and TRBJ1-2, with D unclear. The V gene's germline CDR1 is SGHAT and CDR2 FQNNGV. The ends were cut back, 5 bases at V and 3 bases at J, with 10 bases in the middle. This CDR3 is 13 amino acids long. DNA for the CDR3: TGTGCCAGCAGCGAAGAGAGGTACTATGGCTACACCTTC. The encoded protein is CASSEERYYGYTF.

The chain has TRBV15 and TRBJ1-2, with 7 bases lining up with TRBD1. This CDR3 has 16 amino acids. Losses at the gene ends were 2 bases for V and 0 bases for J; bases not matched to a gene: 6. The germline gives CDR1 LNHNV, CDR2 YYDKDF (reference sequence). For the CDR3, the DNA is TGTGCCACCAGCAGATCTAACAGGGGACCTAACTATGGCTACACCTTC. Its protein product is CATSRSNRGPNYGYTF.

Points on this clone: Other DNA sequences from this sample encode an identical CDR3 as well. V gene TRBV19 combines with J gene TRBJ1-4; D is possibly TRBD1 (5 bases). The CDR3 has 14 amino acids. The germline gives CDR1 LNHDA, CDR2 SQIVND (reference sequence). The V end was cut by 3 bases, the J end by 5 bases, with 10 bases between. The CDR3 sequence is CASSIRGGNEKLFF. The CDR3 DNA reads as TGTGCCAGTAGTATCCGGGGGGGAAATGAAAAACTGTTTTTT.

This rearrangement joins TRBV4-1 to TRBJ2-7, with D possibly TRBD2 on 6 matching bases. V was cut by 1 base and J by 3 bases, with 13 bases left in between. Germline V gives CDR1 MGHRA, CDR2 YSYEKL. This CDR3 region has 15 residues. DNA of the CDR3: TGCGCCAGCAGCCAAGCCCCCGCCGGGGGCTACGAGCAGTACTTC. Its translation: CASSQAPAGGYEQYF.

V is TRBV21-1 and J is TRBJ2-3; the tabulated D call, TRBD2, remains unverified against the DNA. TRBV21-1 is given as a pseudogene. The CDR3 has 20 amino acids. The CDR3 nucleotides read TGTGCCAGCAGCAAGGGGAGGGTCCGTACCCCCCCAGGGTATACAGATACGCAGTATTTT. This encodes CASSKGRVRTPPGYTDTQYF.

In DNA form, the CDR3 reads TGTGCCCTCGGGGGGGGCCAAGGCTACACCTTC. Its translation: CALGGGQGYTF. The chain links TRBV7-9 to TRBJ1-2, with D perhaps TRBD1 (6 bases). The CDR3 has 11 amino acids. Germline loops: CDR1 SEHNR, CDR2 FQNEAQ (reference sequence). The V end lost 11 bases, the J end lost 8 bases, and 15 bases lay between the germline ends.

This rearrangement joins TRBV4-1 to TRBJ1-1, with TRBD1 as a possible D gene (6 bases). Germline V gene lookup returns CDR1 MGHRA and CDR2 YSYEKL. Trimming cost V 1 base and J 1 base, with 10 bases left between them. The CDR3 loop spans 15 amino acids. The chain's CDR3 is CASSQGDRSNTEAFF. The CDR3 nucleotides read TGCGCCAGCAGCCAAGGCGACAGGTCGAACACTGAAGCTTTCTTT.

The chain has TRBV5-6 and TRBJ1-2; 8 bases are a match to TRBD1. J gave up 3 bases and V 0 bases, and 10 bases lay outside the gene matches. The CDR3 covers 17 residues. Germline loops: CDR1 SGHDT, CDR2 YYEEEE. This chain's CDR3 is CASSLGYGQGAYYGYTF. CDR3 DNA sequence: TGTGCCAGCAGCTTGGGTTACGGACAGGGAGCTTACTATGGCTACACCTTC. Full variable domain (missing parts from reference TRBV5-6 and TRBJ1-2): DAGVTQSPTHLIKTRGQQVTLRCSPKSGHDTVSWYQQALGQGPQFIFQYYEEEERQRGNFPDRFSGHQFPNYSSELNVNALLLGDSALYLCASSLGYGQGAYYGYTFGSGTRLTVV.

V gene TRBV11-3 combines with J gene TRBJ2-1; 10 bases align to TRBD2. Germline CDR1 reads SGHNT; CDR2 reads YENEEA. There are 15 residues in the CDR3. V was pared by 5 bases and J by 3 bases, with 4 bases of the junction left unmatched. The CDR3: CASSPSGGFYNEQFF. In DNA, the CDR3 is TGTGCCAGCAGCCCTAGCGGGGGCTTCTACAATGAGCAGTTCTTC.